This T cell receptor beta chain was identified in a study of post-analysis software for immune sequencing data. Researchers reported that TCR beta cDNA libraries carried unique molecular identifiers. In TCRdb, the PCR reads were re-called with MiXCR into one record per CDR3 protein. The sample lists 550,000 to 700,000 distinct CDR3 sequences; roughly 46% were seen once. Overall study findings and caveats: Roughly 5 TRBV segments occurring more often in patients than controls included TRBV5-6, TRBV5-1 and TRBV20-1. Normalized Chao1 diversity in multiple sclerosis patients fell significantly below that of controls.

Trimming shortened V by 4 bases and J by 2 bases, and 12 bases separated the two germline ends. The CDR3 is 14 residues long. Germline CDR1 reads LGHDT; CDR2 reads YNNKEL (reference sequence). With regard to this clonotype: Antigen unknown.

The receptor's source is a girl aged 10 to 17 with multiple sclerosis. J is TRBJ2-7 and V is TRBV3-1; D is ambiguous. What was sequenced was blood. CDR3 nucleotide sequence: TGTGCCAGCAGCCGGAAGGCACTAACCTACGAGCAGTACTTC. This gives the protein CASSRKALTYEQYF.